Below are 21 T cell receptor beta chains sequenced from a single sample in a study of cytomegalovirus exposure and HLA in healthy donors. Assay used: immunoSEQ multiplex PCR; TCRdb lists only in-frame clones, some missing. The sample contains roughly 350,000 clones, just over 85% of which appear only once. The source material was PBMCs. These receptors all stem from a woman aged 18-35 years in good health and CMV-seronegative.

Regarding this clone: This same CDR3 is encoded by further DNA sequences in the sample. The chain employs TRBV6-5 and TRBJ2-5; 9 bases map to TRBD2. The V and J ends lost 3 bases and 4 bases, in that order; junction bases with no gene match: 6. The V gene's germline CDR1 is MNHEY and CDR2 SVGAGI. This CDR3 has 15 amino acids. The CDR3 reads CASSYSGSGGETQYF. The CDR3 DNA reads as TGTGCCAGCAGTTATAGCGGGAGTGGCGGAGAGACCCAGTACTTC.

Note on this clone: Distinct nucleotide sequences in the sample also encode this CDR3. The chain combines TRBV6-5 with TRBJ1-5, with D unclear. Trimming removed 2 bases from V and 4 bases from J, with 9 bases in between. This CDR3 comprises 14 residues. Germline V lookup: CDR1 MNHEY, CDR2 SVGAGI. CDR3: CASSYGRGNQPQHF. The CDR3 bases are TGTGCCAGCAGTTACGGTCGGGGAAATCAGCCCCAGCATTTT.

The J gene is TRBJ1-1, the V gene TRBV19, with a possible D match to TRBD1 (5 bases). The CDR3 consists of 15 residues. V was cut by 5 bases and J by 4 bases, with 17 bases left in between. The germline gives CDR1 LNHDA, CDR2 SQIVND (reference sequence). The CDR3 reads CASSPRLGLGTEAFF. As DNA, the CDR3 is TGTGCCAGTAGTCCCCGCTTGGGGCTTGGCACTGAAGCTTTCTTT.

The V and J genes are TRBV28 and TRBJ1-2; 9 bases fit TRBD1. Germline V gives CDR1 MDHEN, CDR2 SYDVKM. The CDR3 spans 15 residues. Losses at the gene ends were 5 bases for V and 4 bases for J; bases not matched to a gene: 8. Here the CDR3 reads CASSVTGGRSYGYTF. CDR3 bases: TGTGCCAGCAGTGTCACAGGGGGCCGAAGCTATGGCTACACCTTC.

The chain recombines TRBV14 with TRBJ1-2; the D gene is possibly TRBD1 (5 bases). There are 15 residues in the CDR3. In germline, CDR1 is SGHDN, CDR2 FVKESK. Trimming took 1 base from V and 2 from J, leaving 11 bases between them. This CDR3 reads CASSQARGYNYGYTF. In DNA form, the CDR3 reads TGTGCCAGCAGCCAAGCAAGGGGTTACAACTATGGCTACACCTTC.

V and J are TRBV4-1 and TRBJ2-3, with D hard to call. Germline values: CDR1 MGHRA, CDR2 YSYEKL. The ends were cut back, 5 bases at V and 9 bases at J, with 12 bases in the middle. The CDR3 consists of 12 residues. In DNA form, the CDR3 reads TGCGCCAGCAGCAATACAGACCGGACGCAGTATTTT. Translated, it gives CASSNTDRTQYF.

V is TRBV4-3 and J is TRBJ2-3; weak D call: TRBD2 (6 bases). V gave up 0 bases and J gave up 4 bases, with 14 bases separating them. This CDR3 is built from 16 residues. CDR1 LGHNA and CDR2 YSLEER come from the germline V gene. The CDR3 is CASSQEGGNPPDTQYF. In DNA, the CDR3 is TGCGCCAGCAGCCAAGAAGGCGGGAACCCCCCAGATACGCAGTATTTT.

The J gene is TRBJ2-5, the V gene TRBV9; possibly TRBD1 for D (6 bases). The CDR3 runs 14 residues. V lost 0 bases to trimming and J lost 4 bases, with 10 bases between them. Germline V gives CDR1 SGDLS, CDR2 YYNGEE. The CDR3 spells CASSVDPRGETQYF. Here the CDR3 DNA reads TGTGCCAGCAGCGTAGATCCCAGGGGAGAGACCCAGTACTTC. Supplemented by reference TRBV9 and TRBJ2-5, the full variable domain reads DSGVTQTPKHLITATGQRVTLRCSPRSGDLSVYWYQQSLDQGLQFLIQYYNGEERAKGNILERFSAQQFPDLHSELNLSSLELGDSALYFCASSVDPRGETQYFGPGTRLLVL.

The chain uses TRBV7-9 and TRBJ2-5; 8 bases are a match to TRBD1. V shed 0 bases and J 4 bases; nucleotides not matched to a gene: 7. The CDR3 length is 16 residues. Looked up from germline, CDR1 is SEHNR and CDR2 is FQNEAQ (reference sequence). The CDR3 reads CASSLALTGEGETQYF. As DNA, the CDR3 is TGTGCCAGCAGCTTAGCCCTGACAGGGGAAGGAGAGACCCAGTACTTC.

In DNA, the CDR3 is TGTGCCAGCAGCCCCCAGGGTGGAGATGGCTACACCTTC. Encoded protein: CASSPQGGDGYTF. V is TRBV6-6 and J is TRBJ1-2; perhaps TRBD1 as D (5 bases). The germline CDR1 and CDR2 sequences are MNHNY and SVGAGI (reference sequence). There are 13 residues in the CDR3. Trimming cost V 6 bases and J 6 bases, with 14 bases left between them.

The rearrangement links TRBV7-9 to TRBJ1-1; D is uncertain. Germline CDR1 is SEHNR and CDR2 is FQNEAQ (reference sequence). This CDR3 is built from 14 residues. With 0 bases removed from V and 1 base from J, the gap between germline ends came to 6 bases. CDR3 nucleotides: TGTGCCAGCAGCTTAGCTGCAGGGAACACTGAAGCTTTCTTT. As protein: CASSLAAGNTEAFF.

This sequence joins TRBV5-1 and TRBJ1-2, with TRBD1 as a possible D gene (5 bases). Germline values: CDR1 SGHRS, CDR2 YFSETQ. The CDR3 contains 13 residues. Trimming pared 0 bases from V and 5 bases from J, leaving 8 bases between. The DNA of the CDR3 is TGCGCCAGCAGCTTGGGGACATCATATGGCTACACCTTC. As protein: CASSLGTSYGYTF.

The CDR3 here is CAWSPLAGTDTQYF. The CDR3 nucleotides are TGTGCCTGGAGTCCACTAGCGGGGACAGATACGCAGTATTTT. The genes are TRBV30 and TRBJ2-3; 10 nucleotides line up with TRBD2. Germline lookup yields CDR1 GTSNPN and CDR2 SVGIG (reference sequence). The CDR3 covers 14 residues. V shed 2 bases, J shed 3 bases, and the junction held 2 bases outside the gene matches.

This clone was seen a few times. This chain's CDR3 is CASSQRGDTEAFF. The CDR3 DNA is TGTGCCAGCAGCCAACGGGGGGACACTGAAGCTTTCTTT. The rearrangement links TRBV7-3 to TRBJ1-1; D may be TRBD1 (5 bases). V lost 5 bases, J lost 3 bases, and 10 bases lay in between. The CDR3 totals 13 residues. Germline values: CDR1 SGHTA, CDR2 FQGTGA.

The chain employs TRBV7-6 and TRBJ2-7, with a weak D call TRBD1 (5 bases). This CDR3 comprises 14 residues. Germline V gene data show CDR1 as SGHVS and CDR2 as FNYEAQ. V was clipped by 1 base and J by 5 bases, with 12 bases between them. The CDR3 loop reads CASSLEQASHEQYF. Here the CDR3 DNA reads TGTGCCAGCAGCTTAGAACAGGCTTCCCACGAGCAGTACTTC. The whole variable domain, remainder taken from reference TRBV7-6 and TRBJ2-7, is GAGVSQSPRYKVTKRGQDVALRCDPISGHVSLYWYRQALGQGPEFLTYFNYEAQQDKSGLPNDRFSAERPEGSISTLTIQRTEQRDSAMYRCASSLEQASHEQYFGPGTRLTVT.

This chain connects TRBV27 to TRBJ2-7, with TRBD1 as a possible D gene (5 bases). The CDR3 has 13 residues. V dropped 6 bases and J dropped 2 bases, with 11 bases sitting between them. In germline, CDR1 is MNHEY, CDR2 SMNVEV (reference sequence). The CDR3: CASSRQPPYEQYF. Here the CDR3 DNA reads TGTGCCAGCAGCAGACAGCCCCCCTACGAGCAGTACTTC.

This sequence joins TRBV4-3 and TRBJ2-3, with 10 bases aligning to TRBD2. The CDR3 runs to 15 residues. V lost 4 bases, J lost 5 bases, and 6 bases stayed unmatched. Germline values: CDR1 LGHNA, CDR2 YSLEER. DNA of the CDR3: TGCGCCAGCAGCCCTAGCGGGAGCCCCGGAGATACGCAGTATTTT. Translating it yields CASSPSGSPGDTQYF.

CDR3 in amino acids: CASSEAVASYEQYF. The CDR3, as DNA: TGTGCCAGCAGCGAGGCGGTCGCCTCCTACGAGCAGTACTTC. This chain links TRBV7-2 with TRBJ2-7; D is ambiguous. Trimming shortened V by 5 bases and J by 0 bases, and 11 bases separated the two germline ends. The V gene's germline CDR1 is SGHTA and CDR2 FQGNSA. CDR3 length: 14 residues.

The V and J genes are TRBV5-1 and TRBJ2-7; D uncertain. V was trimmed by 1 base and J by 2 bases, leaving 4 bases between them. The CDR3 is 12 residues long. Germline V lookup: CDR1 SGHRS, CDR2 YFSETQ. The CDR3 loop is CASSLPAYEQYF. DNA for the CDR3: TGCGCCAGCAGCTTGCCAGCCTACGAGCAGTACTTC. The full variable domain, in which reference TRBV5-1 and TRBJ2-7 provide the parts outside the CDR3, is KAGVTQTPRYLIKTRGQQVTLSCSPISGHRSVSWYQQTPGQGLQFLFEYFSETQRNKGNFPGRFSGRQFSNSRSEMNVSTLELGDSALYLCASSLPAYEQYFGPGTRLTVT.

In nucleotides, the CDR3 is TGTGCCTGGAGTGTAGTAGCAGGGGAGACCCAGTACTTC. Translating it yields CAWSVVAGETQYF. This sequence joins TRBV30 and TRBJ2-5, with D tentatively TRBD1 (5 bases). V lost 0 bases and J 5 bases, leaving 10 bases between the germline ends. From germline, CDR1 is GTSNPN and CDR2 SVGIG (reference sequence). This CDR3 region has 13 residues.

The chain is built from TRBV7-8 and TRBJ2-2; D is uncertain. Trimming took off 1 base at V and 3 bases at J, with 3 bases between the two ends. Germline CDR1 SGHVS, CDR2 FQNEAQ. The CDR3 spans 13 residues. DNA of the CDR3: TGTGCCAGCAGCTTAGTCGACACCGGGGAGCTGTTTTTT. This codes for CASSLVDTGELFF.